The clone carrying this T cell receptor (beta chain) was seen repeatedly, ten times or more. Its antigen remains unidentified. The data originate from a study of human T cells and chemical hapten exposure. Study in general: Yields of TCR per sample differed, chiefly owing to small differences in pooled library volume.

Time point described: patch test 2, 6 weeks after DPC sensitization. Treatment given: therapeutic diphenylcyclopropenone sensitization with weekly scalp DPC. V lost 6 bases, J lost 7 bases, and 10 bases stayed unmatched. CDR3 size: 15 residues. CDR1 and CDR2 from the germline V gene are MNHEY and SVGAGI. The library labeled individual cDNA molecules by adding unique molecular identifiers to them. A single record per CDR3 protein comes from TCRdb applying MiXCR to the RACE reads. Of roughly 380,000 distinct CDR3 sequences in the sample, under 6.5% were seen once. Points from the study as a whole: Versus controls, expanded TCRs had significantly more large CDR3 similarity clusters.

The receptor was isolated from a woman aged 18-35 years with alopecia areata. Some clones in this sample may be carry-over from other donors' samples. J is TRBJ2-7 and V is TRBV6-5; 12 positions agree with TRBD2. Sequenced material: whole blood, taken in connection with sensitization to the hapten diphenylcyclopropenone (DPC). The CDR3 bases are TGTGCCAGCAGCAAACGACTAGCGGGGGCCCGGGAGCAGTACTTC. It yields the protein CASSKRLAGAREQYF.